Listed here are 26 T cell receptor beta chains from one sample, sequenced in a study of T cells in Graves' hyperthyroidism and ophthalmopathy. Researchers took RNA transcripts and amplified the TCR beta CDR3 regions from them. First-round RT-PCR targeting the TCR CDR3 was performed with the HTBI primer set. MiXCR, applied by TCRdb to the multiplex PCR reads, yields one record per CDR3 protein. The sample consists of 500,000 to 800,000 distinct CDR3 sequences, roughly 15% of them appearing once. Sequencing input: blood. The receptors stem from a woman between 45 and 60 years old with Graves' ophthalmopathy.

This clonotype appeared many times. J is TRBJ2-7 and V is TRBV6-1, with D perhaps TRBD1 (6 bases). Trimming stripped 7 bases from V and 0 bases from J, with 16 bases between. Germline CDR1 reads MNHNS; CDR2 reads SASEGT. The CDR3 totals 15 residues. CDR3: CASNKGGSSSYEQYF. CDR3 bases: TGTGCCAGCAATAAAGGGGGATCTTCCTCCTACGAGCAGTACTTC.

In this sample, this clonotype turned up a few times. Mismatch with germline at one junction end may stem from a read error. This sequence joins TRBV7-6 and TRBJ1-4; no clear D gene. CDR3 length: 14 residues. CDR1 and CDR2 from the germline V gene are SGHVS and FNYEAQ. The DNA for the CDR3 is TGTGCCAGCGGCTTAGCCCGGGTCGGTGAAAAACTGTTTTTT. This gives the protein CASGLARVGEKLFF.

The chain combines TRBV7-2 with TRBJ2-7, with unresolved D. TRBJ2-1 explains the end of the DNA better; the J call may be wrong. This CDR3 has 12 amino acids. The germline CDR1 and CDR2 sequences are SGHTA and FQGNSA. DNA for the CDR3: TGTGCCAGCAGCCTAAGAACTTACGAGCAGTTCTTC. This gives the protein CASSLRTYEQFF.

This clonotype was counted at least ten times. This rearrangement joins TRBV6-6 to TRBJ2-2; no definite D call. Germline V gene data show CDR1 as MNHNY and CDR2 as SVGAGI (reference sequence). This CDR3 is 14 amino acids long. V dropped 3 bases and J dropped 2 bases, with 7 bases sitting between them. CDR3 coding DNA: TGTGCCAGCAGTTATCTAGTCAACACCGGGGAGCTGTTTTTT. Its translation: CASSYLVNTGELFF.

This clonotype has just a few counts. The CDR3 here is CASKPGGPGYTF. In nucleotides, the CDR3 is TGTGCCAGCAAACCTGGGGGCCCTGGCTACACCTTC. J is TRBJ1-2 and V is TRBV12-3 or TRBV12-4; TRBD1 might be the D (6 bases). The germline V and J ends were trimmed by 7 bases and 7 bases, with 13 bases remaining between them. The CDR3 contains 12 residues.

This clonotype was observed many times. This chain connects TRBV27 to TRBJ1-1; possible D gene TRBD1, 5 bases. Germline CDR1 and CDR2: MNHEY and SMNVEV (reference sequence). Trimming took off 6 bases at V and 1 base at J, with 9 bases between the two ends. The CDR3 sequence is 13 residues long. The CDR3 DNA is TGTGCCAGCAGCTTCAGGGAGAACACTGAAGCTTTCTTT. This translates into CASSFRENTEAFF.

J is TRBJ1-1 and V is TRBV7-9; D call uncertain. Germline V gene data show CDR1 as SEHNR and CDR2 as FQNEAQ (reference sequence). The germline V and J ends were trimmed by 0 bases and 7 bases, with 12 bases remaining between them. The length of the CDR3 is 14 residues. The CDR3 reads CASSLARRGDEAFF. In DNA form, the CDR3 reads TGTGCCAGCAGCTTAGCGAGGCGCGGGGATGAAGCTTTCTTT.

The table lists this clonotype with a few counts. The chain is built from TRBV19 and TRBJ2-3, with 9 positions matching TRBD2. Germline loops: CDR1 LNHDA, CDR2 SQIVND (reference sequence). Germline trimming cut 6 bases from V and 2 bases from J; bases unmatched to any gene: 9. This CDR3 contains 16 residues. CDR3 region: CASSTTKGLATDTQYF. Written as DNA, the CDR3 is TGTGCCAGTAGCACTACCAAGGGACTAGCCACAGATACGCAGTATTTT.

This clonotype was counted a few times. The chain carries TRBV12-3 or TRBV12-4 and TRBJ2-2; tentative D call: TRBD1 (6 bases). V lost 2 bases and J lost 8, with 15 bases in between. This CDR3 region has 15 residues. DNA of the CDR3: TGTGCCAGCAGTTTATCCCCAGGGGCCGAGGGGGAGCTGTTTTTT. This codes for CASSLSPGAEGELFF.

This clonotype appeared many times. The J gene is TRBJ2-3, the V gene TRBV7-2; 8 nucleotides match TRBD1. The CDR3 totals 15 residues. Looked up from germline, CDR1 is SGHTA and CDR2 is FQGNSA. After removal of 2 bases from V and 4 bases from J, the junction contained 5 bases not matched to a gene. This CDR3 reads CASSLSWTGSDTQYF. CDR3 nucleotides: TGTGCCAGCAGCTTAAGTTGGACAGGGTCAGATACGCAGTATTTT.

This clonotype was seen repeatedly, ten times or more. The J gene is TRBJ2-7, the V gene TRBV29-1, with D possibly matching TRBD2 (6 bases). The CDR3 sequence is 14 residues long. V was pared by 6 bases and J by 2 bases, with 17 bases between. Germline lookup yields CDR1 SQVTM and CDR2 ANQGSEA. The CDR3, as DNA: TGCAGCGTGTACAGTCTAGCGCCTACCTACGAGCAGTACTTC. Encoded protein: CSVYSLAPTYEQYF.

The chain recombines TRBV5-1 with TRBJ1-1; D is undetermined. Germline loops: CDR1 SGHRS, CDR2 YFSETQ. CDR3 length equals 17 residues. V was shortened by 0 bases and J by 0 bases, with 15 bases between the two germline ends. Here the CDR3 reads CASSLELTARVNTEAFF. The CDR3 DNA sequence: TGCGCCAGCAGCTTGGAGCTTACGGCAAGGGTGAACACTGAAGCTTTCTTT.

This clonotype was recorded at least ten times. The chain combines TRBV2 with TRBJ1-1; a weak D match, TRBD1 (5 bases). The germline V and J ends were trimmed by 9 bases and 10 bases, with 15 bases remaining between them. This CDR3 is 11 amino acids long. Germline-derived CDR1 and CDR2 are SNHLY and FYNNEI. In DNA, the CDR3 is TGTGCCAGGGTGGGCAGGGAAGGAGCTTTCTTT. Translation gives CARVGREGAFF.

In DNA, the CDR3 is TGTGCCATCAGTGTTCCTAGCGGCGCCTACAATGAGCAGTTCTTC. Translation gives CAISVPSGAYNEQFF. This sequence joins TRBV10-3 and TRBJ2-1; 7 nucleotides align to TRBD2. J was trimmed by 2 bases and V by 4 bases; bases with no gene match: 5. Germline V CDR1 and CDR2: ENHRY, SYGVKD. This CDR3 region has 15 residues.

The chain is built from TRBV7-8 and TRBJ2-7; 8 bases are shared with TRBD1. J lost 0 bases, V lost 0 bases, and 1 base had no gene match. The length of the CDR3 is 15 residues. Per germline, CDR1 SGHVS and CDR2 FQNEAQ. The CDR3 DNA follows: TGTGCCAGCAGCTTAGCGGGACAGGACTCCTACGAGCAGTACTTC. Protein: CASSLAGQDSYEQYF.

This clonotype was observed a handful of times. The CDR3 nucleotides are TGTGCCAGTAGTCAGGACAGGGGAAATGGAGAGCAGTACTTC. Amino acids: CASSQDRGNGEQYF. This chain joins TRBV19 and TRBJ2-7; the match to TRBD1 covers 9 bases. Trimming cost V 5 bases and J 7 bases; bases outside gene matches: 9. The germline V gene encodes CDR1 LNHDA and CDR2 SQIVND (reference sequence). The CDR3 is made up of 14 amino acids.

CDR3: CASSYWGGAYEQYF. As DNA, the CDR3 is TGTGCCAGCAGTTATTGGGGCGGAGCCTACGAGCAGTACTTC. The chain is built from TRBV6-9 and TRBJ2-7; the D gene is possibly TRBD1 (5 bases). Germline CDR1 reads MNHGY; CDR2 reads SVAAGI. This CDR3 comprises 14 residues. Deletions cut 1 base from V and 2 bases from J, with 9 bases between.

This clonotype was picked up many times. The chain has TRBV7-6 and TRBJ2-7, with 9 bases lining up with TRBD2. V trimming: 3 bases; J trimming: 4 bases; junction bases outside the gene matches: 10. Germline-derived CDR1 and CDR2 are SGHVS and FNYEAQ. The CDR3 spans 16 residues. The CDR3 loop is CASSFRLAVKSYEQYF. The CDR3, as DNA: TGTGCCAGCAGCTTTCGACTAGCGGTAAAGTCTTACGAGCAGTACTTC.

V usage is TRBV28 and J usage is TRBJ2-1; D is uncertain. V was pared by 4 bases and J by 0 bases, with 7 bases between. The length of the CDR3 is 14 residues. Germline-derived CDR1 and CDR2 are MDHEN and SYDVKM. CDR3 DNA sequence: TGTGCCAGCAGTTCCCTAAACTCCTACAATGAGCAGTTCTTC. Protein sequence: CASSSLNSYNEQFF.

This clonotype appeared a few times. The V gene is TRBV24-1, the J gene TRBJ2-1; 10 positions agree with TRBD2. Losses at the gene ends were 9 bases for V and 6 bases for J; bases not matched to a gene: 4. Germline-derived CDR1 and CDR2 are KGHDR and SFDVKD. This CDR3 is built from 13 residues. The CDR3 nucleotides are TGTGCCACCGGACGGACTAGCGGCAATGAGCAGTTCTTC. It codes for CATGRTSGNEQFF.

This clonotype was seen more than once but under ten times. The chain has TRBV9 and TRBJ2-2, with TRBD2 identical over 9 bases. The CDR3 runs 14 residues. V lost 5 bases, J lost 7 bases, and 6 bases stayed unmatched. From germline, CDR1 is SGDLS and CDR2 YYNGEE. CDR3 loop: CASSPSGTGGELFF. The CDR3 nucleotides read TGTGCCAGCAGTCCTAGCGGGACGGGCGGGGAGCTGTTTTTT. Using reference TRBV9 and TRBJ2-2 for the parts outside the CDR3, the full variable domain is DSGVTQTPKHLITATGQRVTLRCSPRSGDLSVYWYQQSLDQGLQFLIQYYNGEERAKGNILERFSAQQFPDLHSELNLSSLELGDSALYFCASSPSGTGGELFFGEGSRLTVL.

This chain links TRBV5-1 with TRBJ2-7; maybe TRBD2 (5 bases). Germline assignment: CDR1 SGHRS and CDR2 YFSETQ. CDR3 size: 15 residues. V dropped 3 bases and J dropped 4 bases, with 17 bases sitting between them. CDR3 in DNA: TGCGCCAGCAGCTACCGGACTTACGGCGCTTACGAGCAGTACTTC. Residues: CASSYRTYGAYEQYF.

This clonotype occurred many times. The chain combines TRBV11-3 with TRBJ2-3, with TRBD2 identical over 8 bases. Germline loops: CDR1 SGHNT, CDR2 YENEEA. With 5 bases clipped from V and 7 bases from J, the junction kept 11 bases outside the gene matches. The CDR3 covers 15 residues. The CDR3 DNA follows: TGTGCCAGCAGCCGAGCGGGAGTCGGGTTAAATACGCAGTATTTT. It is translated as CASSRAGVGLNTQYF.

This clonotype has only a few counts. A much larger clone is a single base away; this may be a read error. The chain couples TRBV7-8 to TRBJ1-1; no clear D. The CDR3 loop spans 17 amino acids. Trimming shortened V by 3 bases and J by 3 bases, and 20 bases separated the two germline ends. The germline V gene encodes CDR1 SGHVS and CDR2 FQNEAQ. The CDR3 coding sequence is TGTGCCAGCAGCTTCCGATTTCGAAGACCCCAGGACACTGAAGCTTTCTTT. Protein: CASSFRFRRPQDTEAFF. Together with reference TRBV7-8 and TRBJ1-1, the CDR3 gives the full variable domain: GAGVSQSPRYKVAKRGQDVALRCDPISGHVSLFWYQQALGQGPEFLTYFQNEAQLDKSGLPSDRFFAERPEGSVSTLKIQRTQQEDSAVYLCASSFRFRRPQDTEAFFGQGTRLTVV.

The chain combines TRBV19 with TRBJ1-1, with D uncertain. V lost 5 bases to trimming and J lost 0 bases, with 16 bases between them. The CDR3 is 16 amino acids. Germline assignment: CDR1 LNHDA and CDR2 SQIVND (reference sequence). The chain's CDR3 is CASSSLVVSLNTEAFF. CDR3 sequence (DNA): TGTGCCAGTAGTTCGCTTGTGGTATCTCTGAACACTGAAGCTTTCTTT.

This clonotype has just a few counts. The V call is TRBV6-1, the J call TRBJ1-3; D is possibly TRBD1 (6 bases). Trimming left V 6 bases short and J 4 bases short, with 16 bases between. Germline assignment: CDR1 MNHNS and CDR2 SASEGT. This CDR3 region has 15 residues. The CDR3 spells CASSPWTADGNTIYF. DNA of the CDR3: TGTGCCAGCAGCCCTTGGACAGCCGACGGAAACACCATATATTTT.